This T cell receptor beta chain was sequenced in a study of molecular identifiers for immune sequencing clone quantification. Generation of bulk TCR libraries relied on previously described methods and listed TCR primers. TCRdb re-analysed the PCR reads in MiXCR, keeping a single row per CDR3 protein. This table holds over 550,000 distinct CDR3 sequences, 25% found once. Findings of the study overall: Spiked Jurkat TCR RNA originating from one cell could reportedly be identified amid some 920,000 naive cells.

This clonotype showed up many times. Its antigen is as yet unknown. With 0 bases removed from V and 0 bases from J, the gap between germline ends came to 9 bases. CDR3 size: 15 residues. Germline lookup yields CDR1 SNHLY and CDR2 FYNNEI. The chain couples TRBV2 to TRBJ2-7; D is possibly TRBD1 (5 bases). This TCR was sampled from a human donor in good health. Some libraries in this study had Jurkat cell RNA spiked in. The specimen was naive CD8+ T cells from blood, with Jurkat cell RNA spiked in. As to subset: FACS-sorted CD8+CD4-CCR7+CD45RA+ naive T cells. CDR3 protein: CASSEALGASYEQYF. Here the CDR3 DNA reads TGTGCCAGCAGTGAAGCGCTTGGGGCCTCCTACGAGCAGTACTTC.